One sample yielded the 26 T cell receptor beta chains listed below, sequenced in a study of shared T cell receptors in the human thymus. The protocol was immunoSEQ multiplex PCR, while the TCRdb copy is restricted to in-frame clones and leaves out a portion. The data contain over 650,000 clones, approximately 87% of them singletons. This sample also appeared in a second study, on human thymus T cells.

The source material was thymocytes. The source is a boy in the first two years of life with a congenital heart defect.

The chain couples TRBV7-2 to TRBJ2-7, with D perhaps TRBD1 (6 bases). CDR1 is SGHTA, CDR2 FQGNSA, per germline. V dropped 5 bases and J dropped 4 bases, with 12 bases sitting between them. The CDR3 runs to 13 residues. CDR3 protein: CASSRRQEYEQYF. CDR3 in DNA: TGTGCCAGCAGCCGAAGACAGGAGTACGAGCAGTACTTC.

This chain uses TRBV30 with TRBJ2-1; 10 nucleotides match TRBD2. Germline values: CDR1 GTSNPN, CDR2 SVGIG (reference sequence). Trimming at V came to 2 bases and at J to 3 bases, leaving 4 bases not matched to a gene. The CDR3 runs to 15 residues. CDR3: CAWSIGTSDYNEQFF. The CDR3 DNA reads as TGTGCCTGGAGTATTGGGACTAGCGACTACAATGAGCAGTTCTTC.

As DNA, the CDR3 is TGTGCTAGTGGTTTGACCCGACATTTCACAGATACGCAGTATTTT. It codes for CASGLTRHFTDTQYF. The rearrangement links TRBV12-5 to TRBJ2-3, with unresolved D. V shed 2 bases and J shed 2 bases, with 11 bases lying between them. The CDR3 extends over 15 amino acids. Germline loops: CDR1 LGHNT, CDR2 FRNRAP.

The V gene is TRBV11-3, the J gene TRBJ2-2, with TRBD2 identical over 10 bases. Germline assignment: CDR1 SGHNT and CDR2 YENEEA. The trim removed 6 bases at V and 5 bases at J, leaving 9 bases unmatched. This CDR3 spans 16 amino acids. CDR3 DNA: TGTGCCAGCAGTCCAAAAGCGGGAGGGCCGACCGGGGAGCTGTTTTTT. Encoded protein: CASSPKAGGPTGELFF.

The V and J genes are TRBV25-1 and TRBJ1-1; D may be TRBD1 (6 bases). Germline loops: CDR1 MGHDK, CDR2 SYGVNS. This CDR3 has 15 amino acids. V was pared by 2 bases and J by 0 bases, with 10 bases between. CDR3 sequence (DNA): TGTGCCAGCAGTGAACTAGACAGGCTGAACACTGAAGCTTTCTTT. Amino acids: CASSELDRLNTEAFF.

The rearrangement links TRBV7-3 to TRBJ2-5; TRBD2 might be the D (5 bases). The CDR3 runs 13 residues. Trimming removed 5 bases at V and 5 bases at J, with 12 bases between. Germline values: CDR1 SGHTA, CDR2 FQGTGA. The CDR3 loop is CASSLRRGETQYF. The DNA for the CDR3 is TGTGCCAGCAGCCTCCGACGAGGGGAGACCCAGTACTTC.

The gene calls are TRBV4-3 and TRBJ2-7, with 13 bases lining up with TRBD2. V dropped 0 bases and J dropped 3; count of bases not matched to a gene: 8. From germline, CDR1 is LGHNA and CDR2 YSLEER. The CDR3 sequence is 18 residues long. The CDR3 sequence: CASSQDRGTSGMIYEQYF. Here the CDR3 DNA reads TGCGCCAGCAGCCAAGATAGGGGGACTAGCGGGATGATCTACGAGCAGTACTTC.

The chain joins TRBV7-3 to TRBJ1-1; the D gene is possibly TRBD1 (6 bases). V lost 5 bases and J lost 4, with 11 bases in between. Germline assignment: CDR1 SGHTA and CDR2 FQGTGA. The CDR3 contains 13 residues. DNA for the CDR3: TGTGCCAGCAGCGCGACCAGGGGCACTGAAGCTTTCTTT. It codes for CASSATRGTEAFF.

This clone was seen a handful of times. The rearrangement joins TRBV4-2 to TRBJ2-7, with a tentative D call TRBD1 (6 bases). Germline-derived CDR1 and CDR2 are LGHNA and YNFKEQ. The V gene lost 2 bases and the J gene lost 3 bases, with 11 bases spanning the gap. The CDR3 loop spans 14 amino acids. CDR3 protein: CASSQLGHFYEQYF. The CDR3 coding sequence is TGTGCCAGCAGCCAACTGGGACATTTCTACGAGCAGTACTTC.

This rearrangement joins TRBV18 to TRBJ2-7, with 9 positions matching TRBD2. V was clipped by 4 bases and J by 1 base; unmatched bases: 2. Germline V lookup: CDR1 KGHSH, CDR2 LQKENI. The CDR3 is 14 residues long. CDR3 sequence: CASSRLAVSYEQYF. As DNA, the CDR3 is TGTGCCAGCTCACGACTAGCGGTTTCCTACGAGCAGTACTTC.

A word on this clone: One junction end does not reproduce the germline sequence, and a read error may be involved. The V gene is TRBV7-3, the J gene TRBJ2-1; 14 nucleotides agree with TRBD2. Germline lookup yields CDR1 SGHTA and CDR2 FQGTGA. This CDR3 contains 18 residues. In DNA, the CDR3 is TGTGCCAGCAGCTTAACCGGGACTAGCGGGGGCCCCTATAATGAGCAGTTCTTC. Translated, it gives CASSLTGTSGGPYNEQFF.

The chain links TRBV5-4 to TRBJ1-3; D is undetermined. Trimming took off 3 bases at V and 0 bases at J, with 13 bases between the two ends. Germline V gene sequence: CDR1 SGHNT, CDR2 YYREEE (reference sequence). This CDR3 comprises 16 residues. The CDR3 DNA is TGTGCCAGCAGCTCGGAGGGCGGCAACTCTGGAAACACCATATATTTT. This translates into CASSSEGGNSGNTIYF.

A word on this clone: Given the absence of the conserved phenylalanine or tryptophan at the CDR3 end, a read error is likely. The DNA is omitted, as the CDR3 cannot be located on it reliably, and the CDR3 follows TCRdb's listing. CDR3 protein: CSARDPGGASV. The V call is TRBV20-1, the J call TRBJ1-1; TRBD1 was called by the table and not checked on the DNA. Germline V lookup: CDR1 DFQATT, CDR2 SNEGSKA (reference sequence). The CDR3 length equals 11 residues, ends included.

This CDR3 reads CASSVIPGGFSTDTQYF. As DNA, the CDR3 is TGCGCCAGCAGTGTGATTCCGGGGGGGTTTAGCACAGATACGCAGTATTTT. This chain connects TRBV10-2 to TRBJ2-3, with 8 bases lining up with TRBD2. The V and J ends lost 4 bases and 0 bases, in that order; junction bases with no gene match: 9. The CDR3 consists of 17 residues. Germline V gene sequence: CDR1 WSHSY, CDR2 SAAADI.

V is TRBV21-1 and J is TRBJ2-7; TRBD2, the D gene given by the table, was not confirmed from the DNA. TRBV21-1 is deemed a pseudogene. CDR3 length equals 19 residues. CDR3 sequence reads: CASSKAGLAGVRRTYEQYF. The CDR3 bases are TGTGCCAGCAGCAAAGCCGGACTAGCGGGAGTAAGAAGGACCTACGAGCAGTACTTC.

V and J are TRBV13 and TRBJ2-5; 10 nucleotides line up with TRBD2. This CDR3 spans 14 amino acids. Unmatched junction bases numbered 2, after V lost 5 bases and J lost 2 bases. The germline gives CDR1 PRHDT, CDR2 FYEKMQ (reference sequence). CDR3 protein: CASSVTSGQETQYF. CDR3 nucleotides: TGTGCCAGCAGCGTGACTAGCGGGCAAGAGACCCAGTACTTC. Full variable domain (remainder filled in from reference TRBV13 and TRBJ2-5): AAGVIQSPRHLIKEKRETATLKCYPIPRHDTVYWYQQGPGQDPQFLISFYEKMQSDKGSIPDRFSAQQFSDYHSELNMSSLELGDSALYFCASSVTSGQETQYFGPGTRLLVL.

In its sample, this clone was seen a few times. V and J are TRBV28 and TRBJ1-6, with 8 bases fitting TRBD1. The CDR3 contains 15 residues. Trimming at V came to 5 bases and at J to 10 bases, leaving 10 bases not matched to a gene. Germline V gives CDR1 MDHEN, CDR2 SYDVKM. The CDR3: CASSPRTGRHSPLHF. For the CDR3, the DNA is TGTGCCAGCAGTCCTCGGACAGGGAGGCACTCACCCCTCCACTTT. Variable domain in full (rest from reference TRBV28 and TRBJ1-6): DVKVTQSSRYLVKRTGEKVFLECVQDMDHENMFWYRQDPGLGLRLIYFSYDVKMKEKGDIPEGYSVSREKKERFSLILESASTNQTSMYLCASSPRTGRHSPLHFGNGTRLTVT.

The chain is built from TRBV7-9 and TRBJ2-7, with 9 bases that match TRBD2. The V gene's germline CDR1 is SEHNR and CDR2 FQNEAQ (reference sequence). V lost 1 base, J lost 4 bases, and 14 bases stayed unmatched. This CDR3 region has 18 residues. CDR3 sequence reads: CASSLVGVGGRAGYEQYF. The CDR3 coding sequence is TGTGCCAGCAGCTTAGTCGGTGTGGGCGGGAGGGCCGGGTACGAGCAGTACTTC.

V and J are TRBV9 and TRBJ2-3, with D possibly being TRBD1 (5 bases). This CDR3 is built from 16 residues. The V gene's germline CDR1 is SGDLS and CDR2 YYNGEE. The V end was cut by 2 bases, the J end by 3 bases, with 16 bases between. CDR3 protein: CASSVAGFVVTDTQYF. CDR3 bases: TGTGCCAGCAGCGTTGCAGGGTTTGTGGTAACAGATACGCAGTATTTT.

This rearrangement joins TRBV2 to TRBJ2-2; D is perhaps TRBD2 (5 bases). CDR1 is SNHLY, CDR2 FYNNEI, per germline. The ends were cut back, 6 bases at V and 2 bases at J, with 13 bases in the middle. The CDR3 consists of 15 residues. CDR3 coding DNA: TGTGCCAGCAGCGAGCAACCGGGAAACACCGGGGAGCTGTTTTTT. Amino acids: CASSEQPGNTGELFF.

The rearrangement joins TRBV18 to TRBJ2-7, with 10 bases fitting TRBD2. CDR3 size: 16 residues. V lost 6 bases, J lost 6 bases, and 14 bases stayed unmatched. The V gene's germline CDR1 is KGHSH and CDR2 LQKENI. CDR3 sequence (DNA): TGTGCCAGCTCTAGAGCTCCGGGACTAGCGACGTCCGAGCAGTACTTC. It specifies CASSRAPGLATSEQYF.

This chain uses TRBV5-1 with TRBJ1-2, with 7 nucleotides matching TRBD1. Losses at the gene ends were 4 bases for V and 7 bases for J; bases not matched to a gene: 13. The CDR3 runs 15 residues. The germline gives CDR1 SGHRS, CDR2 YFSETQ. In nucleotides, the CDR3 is TGCGCCAGCAGCCACTTTCTGACAGGGAGTAGTGGCTACACCTTC. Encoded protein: CASSHFLTGSSGYTF.

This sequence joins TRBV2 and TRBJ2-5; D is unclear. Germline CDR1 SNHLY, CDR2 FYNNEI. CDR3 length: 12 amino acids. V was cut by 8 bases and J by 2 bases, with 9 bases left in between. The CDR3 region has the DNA TGTGCCAGCCTACTGAGGCAAGAGACCCAGTACTTC. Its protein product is CASLLRQETQYF.

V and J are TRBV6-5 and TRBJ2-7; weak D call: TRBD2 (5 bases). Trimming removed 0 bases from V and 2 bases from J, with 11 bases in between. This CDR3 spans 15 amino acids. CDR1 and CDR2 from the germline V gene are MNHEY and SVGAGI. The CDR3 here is CASSYSTGITYEQYF. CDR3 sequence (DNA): TGTGCCAGCAGTTACTCGACGGGGATCACCTACGAGCAGTACTTC.

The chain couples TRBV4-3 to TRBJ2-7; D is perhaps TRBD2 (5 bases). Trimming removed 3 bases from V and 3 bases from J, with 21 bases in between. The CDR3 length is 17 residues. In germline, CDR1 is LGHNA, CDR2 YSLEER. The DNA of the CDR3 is TGCGCCAGCAGCCAGAGCCGGGGAACAGATACGGTCTACGAGCAGTACTTC. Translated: CASSQSRGTDTVYEQYF.

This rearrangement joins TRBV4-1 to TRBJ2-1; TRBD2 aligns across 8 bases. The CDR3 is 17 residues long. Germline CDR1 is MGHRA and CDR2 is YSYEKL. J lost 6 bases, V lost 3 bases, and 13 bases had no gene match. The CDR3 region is CASSHSGGFLAGNEQFF. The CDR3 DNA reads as TGCGCCAGCAGCCATAGTGGGGGTTTTCTAGCGGGCAATGAGCAGTTCTTC.